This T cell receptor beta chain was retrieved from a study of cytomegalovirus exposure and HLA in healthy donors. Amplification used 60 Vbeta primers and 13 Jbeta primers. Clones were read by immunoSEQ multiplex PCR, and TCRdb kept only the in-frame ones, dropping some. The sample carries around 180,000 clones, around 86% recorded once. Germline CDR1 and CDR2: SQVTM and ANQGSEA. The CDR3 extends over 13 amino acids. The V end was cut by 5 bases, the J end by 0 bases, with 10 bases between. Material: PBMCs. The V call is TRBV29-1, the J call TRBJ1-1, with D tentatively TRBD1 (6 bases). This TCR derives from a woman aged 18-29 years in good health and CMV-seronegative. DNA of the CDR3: TGCAGCGTTAGGACAGACATGAACACTGAAGCTTTCTTT. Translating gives CSVRTDMNTEAFF.